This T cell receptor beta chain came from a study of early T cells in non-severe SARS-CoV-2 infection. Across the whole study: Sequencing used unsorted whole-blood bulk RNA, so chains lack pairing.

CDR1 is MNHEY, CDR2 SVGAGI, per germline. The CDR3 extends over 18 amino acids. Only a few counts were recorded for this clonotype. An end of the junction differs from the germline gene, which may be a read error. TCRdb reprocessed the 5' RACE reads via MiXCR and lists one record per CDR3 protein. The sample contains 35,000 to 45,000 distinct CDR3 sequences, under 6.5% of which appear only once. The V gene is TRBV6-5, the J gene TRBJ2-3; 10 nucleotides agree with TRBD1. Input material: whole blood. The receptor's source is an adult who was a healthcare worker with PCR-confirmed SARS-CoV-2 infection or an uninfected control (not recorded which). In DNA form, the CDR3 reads TGTGTCAGCAGTTACTCGACAGCGACAGGGGGCAATACAGATACGCAGTATTTT. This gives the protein CVSSYSTATGGNTDTQYF.